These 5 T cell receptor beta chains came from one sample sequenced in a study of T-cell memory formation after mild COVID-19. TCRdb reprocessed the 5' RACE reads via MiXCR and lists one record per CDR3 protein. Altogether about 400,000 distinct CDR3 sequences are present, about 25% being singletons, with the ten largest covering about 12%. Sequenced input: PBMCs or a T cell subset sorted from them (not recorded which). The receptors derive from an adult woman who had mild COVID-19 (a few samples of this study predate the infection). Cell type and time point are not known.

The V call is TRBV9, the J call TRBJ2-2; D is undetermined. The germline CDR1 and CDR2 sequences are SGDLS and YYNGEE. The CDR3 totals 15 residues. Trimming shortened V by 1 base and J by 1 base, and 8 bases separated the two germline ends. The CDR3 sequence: CASSVWTGNTGELFF. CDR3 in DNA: TGTGCCAGCAGCGTATGGACGGGGAACACCGGGGAGCTGTTTTTT.

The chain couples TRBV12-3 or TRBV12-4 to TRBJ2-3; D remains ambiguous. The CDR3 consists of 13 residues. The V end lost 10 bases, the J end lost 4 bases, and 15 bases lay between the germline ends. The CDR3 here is CANIVGSADTQYF. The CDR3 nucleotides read TGTGCCAACATTGTCGGGTCAGCAGATACGCAGTATTTT.

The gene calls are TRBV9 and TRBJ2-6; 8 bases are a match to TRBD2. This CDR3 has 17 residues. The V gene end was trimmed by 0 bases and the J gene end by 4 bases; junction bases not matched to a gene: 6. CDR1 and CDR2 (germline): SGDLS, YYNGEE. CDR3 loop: CASSVARGARGANVLTF. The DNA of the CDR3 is TGTGCCAGCAGCGTAGCGCGGGGGGCGCGGGGGGCCAACGTCCTGACTTTC.

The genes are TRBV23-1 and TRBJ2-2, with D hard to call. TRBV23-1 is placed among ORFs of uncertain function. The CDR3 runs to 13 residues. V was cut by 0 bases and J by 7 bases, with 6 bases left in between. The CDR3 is CASSQSDGGELFF. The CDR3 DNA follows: TGCGCCAGCAGTCAATCGGACGGCGGGGAGCTGTTTTTT.

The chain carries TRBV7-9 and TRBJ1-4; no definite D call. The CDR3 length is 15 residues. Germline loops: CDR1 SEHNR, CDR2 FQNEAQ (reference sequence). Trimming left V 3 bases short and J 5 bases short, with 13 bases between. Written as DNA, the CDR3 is TGTGCCAGCAGCTTCAGTCCGGACGGAAATGAAAAACTGTTTTTT. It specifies CASSFSPDGNEKLFF.